This T cell receptor beta chain was sequenced in a study of T cells in localized non-small cell lung cancer. This table comes from immunoSEQ multiplex PCR, and its TCRdb copy is limited to in-frame clones, with some not included. The sample holds about 26,000 clones; 75% to 95% are singletons and the top ten take 4.2%. The CDR3 is made up of 15 amino acids. Germline assignment: CDR1 SGHKS and CDR2 YYEKEE (reference sequence). V was trimmed by 2 bases and J by 9 bases, leaving 15 bases between them. Sequenced material: peripheral blood, taken before any cancer treatment. J is TRBJ1-6 and V is TRBV5-5; D might be TRBD1 (6 bases). The sequence derives from a female donor over 55 with stage II squamous cell lung carcinoma. The CDR3 region is CASSFSAGALSPLHF. For the CDR3, the DNA is TGTGCCAGCAGCTTTTCGGCAGGGGCGCTTTCACCCCTCCACTTT.